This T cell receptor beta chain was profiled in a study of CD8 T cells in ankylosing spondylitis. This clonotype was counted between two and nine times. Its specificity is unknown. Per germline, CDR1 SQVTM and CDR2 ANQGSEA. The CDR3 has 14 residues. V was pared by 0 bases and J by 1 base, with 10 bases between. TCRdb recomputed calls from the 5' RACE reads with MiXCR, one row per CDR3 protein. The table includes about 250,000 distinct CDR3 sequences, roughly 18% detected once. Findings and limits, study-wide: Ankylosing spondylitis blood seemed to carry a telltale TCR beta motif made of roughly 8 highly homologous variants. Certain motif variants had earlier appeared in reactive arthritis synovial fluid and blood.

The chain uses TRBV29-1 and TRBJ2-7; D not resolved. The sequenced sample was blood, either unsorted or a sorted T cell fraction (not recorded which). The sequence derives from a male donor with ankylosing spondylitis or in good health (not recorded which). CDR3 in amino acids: CSVEDPQSSYEQYF. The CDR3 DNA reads TGCAGCGTTGAAGATCCCCAGTCATCCTACGAGCAGTACTTC.